This T cell receptor (beta chain) was sequenced in a study of cytomegalovirus exposure and HLA in healthy donors. The PCR ran on 60 Vbeta and 13 Jbeta primers. The assay was immunoSEQ multiplex PCR, and TCRdb's table has in-frame clones only and misses some. The sample includes over 65,000 clones, around 79% of them seen just once. This TCR came from a woman aged 40 to 49 in good health and CMV-seropositive. Sequenced: PBMCs.

For the CDR3, the DNA is TGTGCCAGTAGCCCCTCTAGCGGGAGGATGTTCAATGAGCAGTTCTTC. This sequence encodes CASSPSSGRMFNEQFF. This rearrangement joins TRBV19 to TRBJ2-1, with TRBD2 matching over 11 bases. The CDR3 totals 16 residues. V lost 6 bases to trimming and J lost 6 bases; unmatched junction nucleotides: 10. Germline V CDR1 and CDR2: LNHDA, SQIVND (reference sequence).